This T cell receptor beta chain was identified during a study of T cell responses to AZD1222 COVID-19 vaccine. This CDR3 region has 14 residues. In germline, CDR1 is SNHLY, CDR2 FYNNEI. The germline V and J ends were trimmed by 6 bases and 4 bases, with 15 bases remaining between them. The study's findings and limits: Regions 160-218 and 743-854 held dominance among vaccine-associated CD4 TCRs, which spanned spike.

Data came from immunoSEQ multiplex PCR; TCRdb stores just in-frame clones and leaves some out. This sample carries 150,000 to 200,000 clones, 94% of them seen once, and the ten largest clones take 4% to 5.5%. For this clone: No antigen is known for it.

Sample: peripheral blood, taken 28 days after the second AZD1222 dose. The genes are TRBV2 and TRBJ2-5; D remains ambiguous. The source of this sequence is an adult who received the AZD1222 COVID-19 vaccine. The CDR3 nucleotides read TGTGCCAGCAGGCCTGGGCAGGTTGGAGAGACCCAGTACTTC. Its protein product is CASRPGQVGETQYF.